These 9 T cell receptor beta chains came from one sample sequenced in a study of cytomegalovirus exposure and HLA in healthy donors. PCR used 60 Vbeta primers and 13 Jbeta primers. The repertoire was sequenced with immunoSEQ multiplex PCR; TCRdb's copy has only in-frame clones and lacks some. The repertoire holds fewer than 45,000 clones, approximately 91% seen once, with 2% to 3% in the top ten. The sample taken for sequencing was PBMCs. Receptors originate from a woman aged 18-29 years in good health and CMV-seronegative.

The rearrangement uses TRBV9 and TRBJ1-3, with no clear D. V was pared by 3 bases and J by 0 bases, with 7 bases between. CDR3 length: 14 residues. The germline V gene has CDR1 SGDLS and CDR2 YYNGEE. The CDR3: CASSALYSGNTIYF. CDR3 nucleotide sequence: TGTGCCAGCAGCGCCTTGTACTCTGGAAACACCATATATTTT.

The CDR3 reads CASSQDILWQGPQPQHF. DNA for the CDR3: TGCGCCAGCAGCCAAGACATCCTGTGGCAGGGTCCCCAGCCCCAGCATTTT. The chain carries TRBV4-1 and TRBJ1-5; possibly TRBD1 for D (5 bases). Germline loops: CDR1 MGHRA, CDR2 YSYEKL. This CDR3 comprises 17 residues. Trimming left V 0 bases short and J 7 bases short, with 19 bases between.

The chain links TRBV5-1 to TRBJ2-7, with 10 bases fitting TRBD2. The CDR3 runs to 15 residues. The junction had 10 bases not matched to a gene; V was cut back by 4 bases and J by 6 bases. Germline CDR1 and CDR2: SGHRS and YFSETQ. DNA of the CDR3: TGCGCCAGCAGCCGGCTCTCCGGGACTAGCGTCGAGCAGTACTTC. Translation: CASSRLSGTSVEQYF.

The chain joins TRBV5-3 to TRBJ2-7, with TRBD2 matching over 10 bases. TRBV5-3 is designated an ORF whose function remains uncertain. The CDR3 sequence is 17 residues long. The trim removed 0 bases at V and 2 bases at J, leaving 8 bases unmatched. The CDR3 region has the DNA TGTGCCAGAAGCTTGGACCTACTAGCGGGAAGGGCCTACGAGCAGTACTTC. Translating gives CARSLDLLAGRAYEQYF.

The V and J genes are TRBV25-1 and TRBJ2-3; D unresolved. V was clipped by 6 bases and J by 2 bases, with 12 bases between them. The CDR3 loop spans 14 amino acids. Germline CDR1 reads MGHDK; CDR2 reads SYGVNS. CDR3 sequence (DNA): TGTGCCAGCAGATGGGCCTCACCCACAGATACGCAGTATTTT. Protein sequence: CASRWASPTDTQYF.

For this clone: The junction differs from germline at one of its ends, possibly a read error. This rearrangement joins TRBV4-2 to TRBJ2-3, with 11 nucleotides matching TRBD2. This CDR3 has 20 amino acids. Per germline, CDR1 LGHNA and CDR2 YNFKEQ. The CDR3 loop reads CASSQVGASGRRVGTDTQFF. In DNA form, the CDR3 reads TGTGCCAGCAGCCAAGTCGGAGCTAGCGGGAGGCGGGTCGGCACAGATACGCAGTTTTTT.

This sequence joins TRBV7-9 and TRBJ2-3; 10 positions agree with TRBD2. Germline CDR1 and CDR2: SEHNR and FQNEAQ (reference sequence). Trimming took 1 base from V and 7 from J; bases not matched to a gene: 8. The CDR3 is 16 amino acids. The CDR3: CASSLDASGSRNTQYF. The CDR3 DNA reads TGTGCCAGCAGCTTAGATGCTAGCGGGAGTAGGAATACGCAGTATTTT.

J is TRBJ2-1 and V is TRBV4-1; 8 positions match TRBD1. With V trimmed by 2 bases and J by 2 bases, 5 bases remained unmatched. CDR1 MGHRA and CDR2 YSYEKL come from the germline V gene. The CDR3 totals 16 residues. This chain's CDR3 is CASSQLTGAPYNEQFF. DNA of the CDR3: TGCGCCAGCAGCCAATTGACAGGGGCGCCCTACAATGAGCAGTTCTTC.

The V and J genes are TRBV6-1 and TRBJ1-1, with no clear D. Germline V gene data show CDR1 as MNHNS and CDR2 as SASEGT. The CDR3 contains 10 residues. The V end was cut by 6 bases, the J end by 10 bases, with 9 bases between. CDR3 sequence (DNA): TGTGCCAGCAGCGGAGCTCGAGCTTTCTTT. Protein: CASSGARAFF.